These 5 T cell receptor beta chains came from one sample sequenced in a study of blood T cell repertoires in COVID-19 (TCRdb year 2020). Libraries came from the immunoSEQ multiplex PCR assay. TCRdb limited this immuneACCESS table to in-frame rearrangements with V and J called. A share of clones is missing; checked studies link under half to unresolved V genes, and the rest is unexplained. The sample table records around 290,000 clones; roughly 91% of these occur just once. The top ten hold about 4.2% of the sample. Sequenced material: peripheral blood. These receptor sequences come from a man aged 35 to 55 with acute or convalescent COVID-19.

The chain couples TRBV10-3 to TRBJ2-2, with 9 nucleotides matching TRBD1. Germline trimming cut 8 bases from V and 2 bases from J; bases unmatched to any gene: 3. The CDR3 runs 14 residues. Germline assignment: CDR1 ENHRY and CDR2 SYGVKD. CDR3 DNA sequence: TGTGCCATCGGGGGACAGGGAAACACCGGGGAGCTGTTTTTT. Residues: CAIGGQGNTGELFF.

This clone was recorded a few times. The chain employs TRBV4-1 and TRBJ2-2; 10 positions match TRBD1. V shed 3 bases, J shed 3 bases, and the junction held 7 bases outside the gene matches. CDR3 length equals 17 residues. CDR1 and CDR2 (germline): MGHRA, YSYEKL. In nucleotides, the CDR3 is TGCGCCAGCAGCCAGTTGGCCGGGACAGGGGACACCGGGGAGCTGTTTTTT. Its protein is CASSQLAGTGDTGELFF.

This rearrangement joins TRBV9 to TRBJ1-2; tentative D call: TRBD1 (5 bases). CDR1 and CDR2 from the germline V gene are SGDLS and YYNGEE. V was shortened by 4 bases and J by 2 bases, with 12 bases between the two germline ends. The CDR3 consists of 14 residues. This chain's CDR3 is CASSPGTNNYGYTF. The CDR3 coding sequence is TGTGCCAGCAGCCCTGGGACTAACAACTATGGCTACACCTTC.

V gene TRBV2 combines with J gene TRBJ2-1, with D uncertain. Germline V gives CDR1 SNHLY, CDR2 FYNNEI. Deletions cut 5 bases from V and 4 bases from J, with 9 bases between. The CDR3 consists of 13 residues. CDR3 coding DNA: TGTGCCAGCAGTCGCCGAGTTTACAATGAGCAGTTCTTC. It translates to CASSRRVYNEQFF.

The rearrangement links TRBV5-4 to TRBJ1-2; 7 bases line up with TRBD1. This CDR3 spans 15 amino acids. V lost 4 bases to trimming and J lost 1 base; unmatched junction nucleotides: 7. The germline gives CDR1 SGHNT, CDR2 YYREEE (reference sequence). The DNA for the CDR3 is TGTGCCAGCAGCGAGGGACAGTCTTTTAACTATGGCTACACCTTC. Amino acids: CASSEGQSFNYGYTF. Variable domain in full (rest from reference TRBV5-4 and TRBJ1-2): ETGVTQSPTHLIKTRGQQVTLRCSSQSGHNTVSWYQQALGQGPQFIFQYYREEENGRGNFPPRFSGLQFPNYSSELNVNALELDDSALYLCASSEGQSFNYGYTFGSGTRLTVV.